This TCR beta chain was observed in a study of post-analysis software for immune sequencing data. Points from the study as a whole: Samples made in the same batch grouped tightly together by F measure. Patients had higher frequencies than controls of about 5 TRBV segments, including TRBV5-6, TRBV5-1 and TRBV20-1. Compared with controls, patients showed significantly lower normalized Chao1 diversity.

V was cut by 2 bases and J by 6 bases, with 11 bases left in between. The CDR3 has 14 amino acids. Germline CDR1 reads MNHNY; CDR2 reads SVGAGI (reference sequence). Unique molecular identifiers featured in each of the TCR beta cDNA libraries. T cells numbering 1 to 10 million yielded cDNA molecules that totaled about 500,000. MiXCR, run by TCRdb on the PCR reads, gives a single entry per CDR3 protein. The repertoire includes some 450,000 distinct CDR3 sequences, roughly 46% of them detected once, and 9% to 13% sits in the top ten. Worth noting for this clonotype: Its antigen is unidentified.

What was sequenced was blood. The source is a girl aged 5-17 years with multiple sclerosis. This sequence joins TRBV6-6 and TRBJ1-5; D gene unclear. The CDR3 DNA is TGTGCCAGCAGTTACCAGGTAATCGTTCAGCCCCAGCATTTT. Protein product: CASSYQVIVQPQHF.